These 9 T cell receptor beta chains were all obtained from the same sample, sequenced in a study of blood T cell repertoires in COVID-19. TCRdb keeps only in-frame clones here, not all; method: immunoSEQ multiplex PCR. Of under 300,000 clones listed, 88% are singletons. Material for sequencing was PBMCs or T cells enriched from blood (not recorded which). These receptors originate from a woman in her twenties or thirties who had recovered from COVID-19.

The chain recombines TRBV25-1 with TRBJ1-2; tentatively, D is TRBD1 (5 bases). Germline V gene sequence: CDR1 MGHDK, CDR2 SYGVNS. This CDR3 has 14 amino acids. Trimming cost V 3 bases and J 2 bases, with 10 bases left between them. The CDR3 DNA sequence: TGTGCCAGCAGTGACAGGGTCCGAAACTATGGCTACACCTTC. This translates into CASSDRVRNYGYTF.

The genes are TRBV28 and TRBJ1-2; a weak D match, TRBD1 (6 bases). V lost 7 bases, J lost 3 bases, and 6 bases lay in between. Germline CDR1 reads MDHEN; CDR2 reads SYDVKM. CDR3 length equals 11 residues. CDR3 sequence (DNA): TGTGCCAGCAACAGGGACTATGGCTACACCTTC. It translates to CASNRDYGYTF.

This chain uses TRBV19 with TRBJ2-7, with 8 positions matching TRBD1. Per germline, CDR1 LNHDA and CDR2 SQIVND (reference sequence). Trimming at V came to 3 bases and at J to 6 bases, leaving 4 bases not matched to a gene. CDR3 length: 13 amino acids. Written as DNA, the CDR3 is TGTGCCAGTAGTATCGCCGACAGGGGCGAGCAGTACTTC. Translating gives CASSIADRGEQYF.

The genes are TRBV28 and TRBJ1-6; 10 nucleotides line up with TRBD1. After removal of 6 bases from V and 7 bases from J, the junction contained 6 bases not matched to a gene. From germline, CDR1 is MDHEN and CDR2 SYDVKM. The CDR3 spans 15 residues. DNA for the CDR3: TGTGCCAGCAGCCCTGGGACAGGGGAAAATTCACCCCTCCACTTT. Encoded protein: CASSPGTGENSPLHF.

The chain combines TRBV11-3 with TRBJ1-1; possible D gene TRBD1, 5 bases. With 6 bases removed from V and 4 bases from J, the gap between germline ends came to 18 bases. The CDR3 loop spans 15 amino acids. Germline CDR1 SGHNT, CDR2 YENEEA. Here the CDR3 DNA reads TGTGCCAGCAGGCTTGCAGGGAGGGGTAGCACTGAAGCTTTCTTT. Translated: CASRLAGRGSTEAFF.

The chain couples TRBV4-3 to TRBJ1-2, with D possibly being TRBD1 (6 bases). The germline gives CDR1 LGHNA, CDR2 YSLEER. With 3 bases removed from V and 6 bases from J, the gap between germline ends came to 17 bases. The CDR3 loop spans 15 amino acids. The DNA for the CDR3 is TGCGCCAGCAGCCACCGCGGAGGGGGGGCGGATGGCTACACCTTC. Protein sequence: CASSHRGGGADGYTF.

The chain has TRBV9 and TRBJ1-6, with D perhaps matching TRBD1 (5 bases). V was shortened by 0 bases and J by 10 bases, with 11 bases between the two germline ends. This CDR3 has 14 residues. The germline V gene has CDR1 SGDLS and CDR2 YYNGEE. Here the CDR3 reads CASSVEGSRSPLHF. CDR3 coding DNA: TGTGCCAGCAGCGTAGAGGGGTCTCGGTCACCCCTCCACTTT. Full variable domain (remainder filled in from reference TRBV9 and TRBJ1-6): DSGVTQTPKHLITATGQRVTLRCSPRSGDLSVYWYQQSLDQGLQFLIQYYNGEERAKGNILERFSAQQFPDLHSELNLSSLELGDSALYFCASSVEGSRSPLHFGNGTRLTVT.

This clone was observed a few times. The chain carries TRBV4-2 and TRBJ2-1; TRBD2 agrees at 10 bases. CDR1 and CDR2 (germline): LGHNA, YNFKEQ. Trimming removed 0 bases from V and 8 bases from J; junction bases left unmatched: 7. The CDR3 extends over 16 amino acids. This CDR3 reads CASSQDSSGSPYEQFF. CDR3 in DNA: TGTGCCAGCAGCCAAGACTCTAGCGGGAGTCCCTATGAGCAGTTCTTC.

The CDR3 DNA follows: TGTGCCAGCAGCTTGTGGACTGTTTTTGATGGCTACGAGCAGTACTTC. Translated: CASSLWTVFDGYEQYF. The V and J genes are TRBV5-6 and TRBJ2-7, with a tentative D call TRBD2 (5 bases). Germline CDR1 reads SGHDT; CDR2 reads YYEEEE. The V end lost 1 base, the J end lost 3 bases, and 17 bases lay between the germline ends. The CDR3 spans 16 residues.